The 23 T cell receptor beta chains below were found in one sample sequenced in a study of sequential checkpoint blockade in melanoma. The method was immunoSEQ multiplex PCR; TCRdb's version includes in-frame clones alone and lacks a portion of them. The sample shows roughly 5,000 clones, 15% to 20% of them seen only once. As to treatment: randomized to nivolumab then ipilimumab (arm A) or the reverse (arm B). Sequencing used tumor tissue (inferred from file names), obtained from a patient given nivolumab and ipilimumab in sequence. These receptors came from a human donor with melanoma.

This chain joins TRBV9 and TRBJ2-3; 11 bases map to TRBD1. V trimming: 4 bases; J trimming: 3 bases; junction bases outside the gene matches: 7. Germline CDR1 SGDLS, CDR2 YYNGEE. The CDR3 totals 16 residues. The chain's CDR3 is CASSPRDRGLTDTQYF. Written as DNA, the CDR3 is TGTGCCAGCAGCCCCCGGGACAGGGGGTTAACAGATACGCAGTATTTT.

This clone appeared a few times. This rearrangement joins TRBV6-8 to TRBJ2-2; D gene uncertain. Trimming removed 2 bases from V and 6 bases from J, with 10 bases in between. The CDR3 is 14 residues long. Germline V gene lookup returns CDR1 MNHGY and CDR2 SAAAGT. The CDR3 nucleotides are TGTGCCAGCAGTTACCTTCTCGAAGCCGGGGAGCTGTTTTTT. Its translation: CASSYLLEAGELFF.

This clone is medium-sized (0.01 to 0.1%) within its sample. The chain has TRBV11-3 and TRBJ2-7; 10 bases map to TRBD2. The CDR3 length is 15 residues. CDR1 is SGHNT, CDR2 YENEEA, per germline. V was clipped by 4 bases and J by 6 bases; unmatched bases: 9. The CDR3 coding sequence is TGTGCCAGCAGCTCAAAGCGGGGGGGCCACCTCGAGCAGTACTTC. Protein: CASSSKRGGHLEQYF.

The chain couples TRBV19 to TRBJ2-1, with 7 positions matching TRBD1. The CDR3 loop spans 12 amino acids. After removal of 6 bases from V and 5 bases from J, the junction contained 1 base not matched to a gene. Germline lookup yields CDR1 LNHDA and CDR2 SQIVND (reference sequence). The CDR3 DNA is TGTGCCAGTAGGACAGGGAACAATGAGCAGTTCTTC. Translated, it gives CASRTGNNEQFF.

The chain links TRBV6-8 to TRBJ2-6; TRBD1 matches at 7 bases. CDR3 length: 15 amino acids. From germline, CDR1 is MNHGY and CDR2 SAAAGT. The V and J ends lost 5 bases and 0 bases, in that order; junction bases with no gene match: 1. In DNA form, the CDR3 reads TGTGCCAGCAGTAACAGGGGCTCTGGGGCCAACGTCCTGACTTTC. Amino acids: CASSNRGSGANVLTF.

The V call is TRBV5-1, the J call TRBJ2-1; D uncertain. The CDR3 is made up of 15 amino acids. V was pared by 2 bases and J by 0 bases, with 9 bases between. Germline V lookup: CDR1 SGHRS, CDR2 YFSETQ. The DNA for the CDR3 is TGCGCCAGCAGCTTTCTAGGGAACTCCTACAATGAGCAGTTCTTC. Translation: CASSFLGNSYNEQFF.

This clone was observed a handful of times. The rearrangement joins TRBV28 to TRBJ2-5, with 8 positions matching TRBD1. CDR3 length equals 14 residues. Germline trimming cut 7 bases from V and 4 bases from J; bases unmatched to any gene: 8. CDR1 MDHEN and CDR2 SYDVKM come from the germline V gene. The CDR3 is CASNPGTGIETQYF. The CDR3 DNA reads TGTGCCAGCAATCCCGGGACAGGTATAGAGACCCAGTACTTC.

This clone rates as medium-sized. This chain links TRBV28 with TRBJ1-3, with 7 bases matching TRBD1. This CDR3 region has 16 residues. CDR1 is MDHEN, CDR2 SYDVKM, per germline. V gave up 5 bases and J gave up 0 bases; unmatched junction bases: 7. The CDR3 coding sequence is TGTGCCAGCAGTGCTACAGGGGCGGGCTCTGGAAACACCATATATTTT. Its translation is CASSATGAGSGNTIYF.

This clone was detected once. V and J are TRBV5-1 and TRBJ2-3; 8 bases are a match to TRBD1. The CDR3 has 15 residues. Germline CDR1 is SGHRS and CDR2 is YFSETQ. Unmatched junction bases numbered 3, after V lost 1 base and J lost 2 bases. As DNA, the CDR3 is TGCGCCAGCAGCTTGAGACAGGGGTTCACAGATACGCAGTATTTT. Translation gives CASSLRQGFTDTQYF.

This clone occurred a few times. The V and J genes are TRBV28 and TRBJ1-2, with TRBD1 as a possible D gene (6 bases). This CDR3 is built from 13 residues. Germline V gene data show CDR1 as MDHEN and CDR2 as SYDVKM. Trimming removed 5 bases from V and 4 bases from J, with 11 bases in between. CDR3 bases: TGTGCCAGCAGTAGGGACATGATCTATGGCTACACCTTC. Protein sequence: CASSRDMIYGYTF.

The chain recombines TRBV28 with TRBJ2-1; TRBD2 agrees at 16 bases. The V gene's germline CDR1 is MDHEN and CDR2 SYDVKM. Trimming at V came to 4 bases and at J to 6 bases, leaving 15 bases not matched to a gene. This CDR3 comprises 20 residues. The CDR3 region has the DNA TGTGCCAGCAGTTCCCTCCCCGGGACTAGCGGGGGGGAATTAATCAATGAGCAGTTCTTC. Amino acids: CASSSLPGTSGGELINEQFF. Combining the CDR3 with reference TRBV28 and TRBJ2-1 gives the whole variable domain DVKVTQSSRYLVKRTGEKVFLECVQDMDHENMFWYRQDPGLGLRLIYFSYDVKMKEKGDIPEGYSVSREKKERFSLILESASTNQTSMYLCASSSLPGTSGGELINEQFFGPGTRLTVL.

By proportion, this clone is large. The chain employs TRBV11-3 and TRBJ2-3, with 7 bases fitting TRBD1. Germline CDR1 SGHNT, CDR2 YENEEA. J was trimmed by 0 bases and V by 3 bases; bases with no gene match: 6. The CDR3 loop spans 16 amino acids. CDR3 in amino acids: CASSFPGTDSTDTQYF. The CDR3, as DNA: TGTGCCAGCAGCTTCCCCGGGACAGACAGCACAGATACGCAGTATTTT.

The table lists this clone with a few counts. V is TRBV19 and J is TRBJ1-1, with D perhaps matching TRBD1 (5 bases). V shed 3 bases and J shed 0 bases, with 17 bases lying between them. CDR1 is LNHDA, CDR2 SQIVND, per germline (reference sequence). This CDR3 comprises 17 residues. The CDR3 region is CASSMGPSRGMNTEAFF. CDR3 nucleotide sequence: TGTGCCAGTAGTATGGGGCCCTCTCGGGGGATGAACACTGAAGCTTTCTTT.

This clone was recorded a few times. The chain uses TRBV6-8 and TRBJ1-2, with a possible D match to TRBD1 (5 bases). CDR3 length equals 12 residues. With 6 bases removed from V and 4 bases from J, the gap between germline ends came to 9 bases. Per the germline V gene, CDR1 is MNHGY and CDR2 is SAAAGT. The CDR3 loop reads CASRTGRYGYTF. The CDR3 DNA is TGTGCCAGCAGAACGGGACGCTATGGCTACACCTTC.

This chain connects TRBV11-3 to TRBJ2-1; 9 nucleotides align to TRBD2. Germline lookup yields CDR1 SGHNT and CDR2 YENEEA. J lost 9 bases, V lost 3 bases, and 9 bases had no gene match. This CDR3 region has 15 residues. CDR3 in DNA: TGTGCCAGCAGCTTGAAGCTAGCGGGGTGGGGTGAGCAGTTCTTC. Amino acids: CASSLKLAGWGEQFF. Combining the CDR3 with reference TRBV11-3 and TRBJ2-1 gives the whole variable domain EAGVVQSPRYKIIEKKQPVAFWCNPISGHNTLYWYLQNLGQGPELLIRYENEEAVDDSQLPKDRFSAERLKGVDSTLKIQPAELGDSAVYLCASSLKLAGWGEQFFGPGTRLTVL.

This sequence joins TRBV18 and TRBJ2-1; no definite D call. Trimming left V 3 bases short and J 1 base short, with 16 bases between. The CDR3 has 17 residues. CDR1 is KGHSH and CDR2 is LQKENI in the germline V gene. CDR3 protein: CASSPTMGGGSYNEQFF. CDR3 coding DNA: TGTGCCAGCTCACCGACAATGGGCGGTGGGTCCTACAATGAGCAGTTCTTC.

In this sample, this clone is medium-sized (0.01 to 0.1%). CDR3 sequence reads: CASSQDGTVNSPLHF. The CDR3 DNA follows: TGCGCCAGCAGCCAAGACGGGACAGTAAATTCACCCCTCCACTTT. This sequence joins TRBV4-1 and TRBJ1-6, with TRBD1 matching 7 bases. The CDR3 has 15 amino acids. Germline CDR1 reads MGHRA; CDR2 reads YSYEKL. The ends lost 0 bases at V and 7 bases at J; junction bases unmatched: 3.

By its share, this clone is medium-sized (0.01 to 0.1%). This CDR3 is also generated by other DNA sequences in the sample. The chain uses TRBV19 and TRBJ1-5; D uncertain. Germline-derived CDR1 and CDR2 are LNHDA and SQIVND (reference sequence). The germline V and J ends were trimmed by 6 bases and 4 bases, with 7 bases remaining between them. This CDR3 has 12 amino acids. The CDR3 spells CASRGGNQPQHF. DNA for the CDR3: TGTGCCAGTAGAGGAGGGAATCAGCCCCAGCATTTT.

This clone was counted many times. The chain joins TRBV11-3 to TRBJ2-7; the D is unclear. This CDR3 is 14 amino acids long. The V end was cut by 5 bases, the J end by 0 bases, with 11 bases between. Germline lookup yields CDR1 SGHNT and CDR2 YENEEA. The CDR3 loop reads CASSLAHSSYEQYF. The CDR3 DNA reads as TGTGCCAGCAGCCTCGCGCACAGCTCCTACGAGCAGTACTTC.

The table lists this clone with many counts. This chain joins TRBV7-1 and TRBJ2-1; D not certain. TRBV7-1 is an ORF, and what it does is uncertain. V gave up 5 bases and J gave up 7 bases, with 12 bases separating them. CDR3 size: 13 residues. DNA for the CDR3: TGTGCCAGCAGCCGAGGAGTGACTAATGAGCAGTTCTTC. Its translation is CASSRGVTNEQFF.

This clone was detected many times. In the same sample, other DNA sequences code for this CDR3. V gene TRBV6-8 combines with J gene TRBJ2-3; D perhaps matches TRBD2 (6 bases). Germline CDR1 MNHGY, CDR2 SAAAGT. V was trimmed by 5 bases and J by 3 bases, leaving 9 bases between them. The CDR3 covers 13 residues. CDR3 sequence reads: CASSPGLTDTQYF. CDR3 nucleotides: TGTGCCAGCAGTCCGGGACTGACAGATACGCAGTATTTT.

CDR3 nucleotides: TGCGCCAGCAACACTAGGACAGGGAGCTATGGCTACACCTTC. Translation gives CASNTRTGSYGYTF. The chain couples TRBV5-1 to TRBJ1-2; TRBD1 aligns across 8 bases. CDR1 is SGHRS and CDR2 is YFSETQ in the germline V gene. The V segment lost 6 bases and the J segment 4 bases; nucleotides outside the gene matches: 8. This CDR3 spans 14 amino acids. The variable domain in full, with the rest retrieved from reference TRBV5-1 and TRBJ1-2, is KAGVTQTPRYLIKTRGQQVTLSCSPISGHRSVSWYQQTPGQGLQFLFEYFSETQRNKGNFPGRFSGRQFSNSRSEMNVSTLELGDSALYLCASNTRTGSYGYTFGSGTRLTVV.

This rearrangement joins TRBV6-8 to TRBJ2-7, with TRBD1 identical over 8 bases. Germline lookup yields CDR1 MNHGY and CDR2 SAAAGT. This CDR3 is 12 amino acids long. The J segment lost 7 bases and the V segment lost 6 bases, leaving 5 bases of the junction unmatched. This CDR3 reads CASRQGVLEQYF. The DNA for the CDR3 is TGTGCCAGCAGACAGGGGGTCCTGGAGCAGTACTTC.